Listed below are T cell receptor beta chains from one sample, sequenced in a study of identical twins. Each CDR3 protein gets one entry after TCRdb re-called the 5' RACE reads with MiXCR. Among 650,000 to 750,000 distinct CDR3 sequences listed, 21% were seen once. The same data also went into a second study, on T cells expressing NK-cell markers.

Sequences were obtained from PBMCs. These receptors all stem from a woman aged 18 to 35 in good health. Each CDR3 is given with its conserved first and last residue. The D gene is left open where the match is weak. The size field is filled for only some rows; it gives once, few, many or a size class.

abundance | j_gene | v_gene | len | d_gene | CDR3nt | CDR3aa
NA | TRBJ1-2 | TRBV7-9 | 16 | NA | TGTGCCAGCAGCTCGGAACAGGCCATATTTAACTATGGCTACACCTTC | CASSSEQAIFNYGYTF
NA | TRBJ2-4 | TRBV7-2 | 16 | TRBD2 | TGTGCCAGCAGCTCCCCCCGGGGTAGCGGGATGAACATTCAGTACTTC | CASSSPRGSGMNIQYF
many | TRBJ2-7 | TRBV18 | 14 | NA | TGTGCCAGCTCACCCACCGCAGGGTCCTACGAGCAGTACTTC | CASSPTAGSYEQYF
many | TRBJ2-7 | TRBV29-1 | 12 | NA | TGCAGCGTTGAGGCCAGCTCCTACGAGCAGTACTTC | CSVEASSYEQYF
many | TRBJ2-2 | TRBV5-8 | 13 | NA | TGTGCCAGCCGATTACAACGCACCGGGGAGCTGTTTTTT | CASRLQRTGELFF
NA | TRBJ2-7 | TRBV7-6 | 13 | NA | TGTGCCAGCAGCTTATCGCATTCGGGCGAGCAGTACTTC | CASSLSHSGEQYF
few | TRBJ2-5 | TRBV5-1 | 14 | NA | TGCGCCAGCACCCACTGGACCAACAAAGAGACCCAGTACTTC | CASTHWTNKETQYF
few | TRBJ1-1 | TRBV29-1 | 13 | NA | TGCAGCGCGCAGACTCAGGGTGGCACTGAAGCTTTCTTT | CSAQTQGGTEAFF
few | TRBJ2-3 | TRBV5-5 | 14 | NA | TGTGCCAGCAGCTCGGCGCATCGCACAGATACGCAGTATTTT | CASSSAHRTDTQYF
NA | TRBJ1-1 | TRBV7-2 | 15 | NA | TGTGCCAGCAGCTTACACAGGCGGATGAACACTGAAGCTTTCTTT | CASSLHRRMNTEAFF
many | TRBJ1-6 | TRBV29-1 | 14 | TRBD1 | TGCAGCGTTGGGACAGGGCATGGCGATTCACCCCTCCACTTT | CSVGTGHGDSPLHF
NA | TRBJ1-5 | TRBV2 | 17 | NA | TGTGCCAGCAGTGGGATCGGTACAGCTTATAGCAATCAGCCCCAGCATTTT | CASSGIGTAYSNQPQHF
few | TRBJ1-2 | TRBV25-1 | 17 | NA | TGTGCCAGCAGTGACTCCTGGGACCCCCGAAACCCCTATGGCTACACCTTC | CASSDSWDPRNPYGYTF
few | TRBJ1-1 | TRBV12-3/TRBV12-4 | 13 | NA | TGTGCCAGCAGAGCTACTTCAGGGGCTGAAGCTTTCTTT | CASRATSGAEAFF
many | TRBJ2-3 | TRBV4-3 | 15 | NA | TGCGCCAGCAGCCAATCCGGGGCAGGCTCAGATACGCAGTATTTT | CASSQSGAGSDTQYF
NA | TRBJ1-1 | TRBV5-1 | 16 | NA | TGCGCCAGCAGCTTGGGGCGAACGGGACCGAACACTGAAGCTTTCTTT | CASSLGRTGPNTEAFF
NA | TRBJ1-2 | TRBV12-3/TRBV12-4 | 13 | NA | TGTGCGACGAAACAGGGAGGATACTATGGCTACACCTTC | CATKQGGYYGYTF
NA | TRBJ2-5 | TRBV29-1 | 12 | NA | TGCAGCGCTTCAGGGGTGCCAGAGACCCAGTACTTC | CSASGVPETQYF
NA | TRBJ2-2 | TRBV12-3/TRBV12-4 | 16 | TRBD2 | TGTGCCAGCAGTGAACTAGCGGGAGTAAATACCGGGGAGCTGTTTTTT | CASSELAGVNTGELFF
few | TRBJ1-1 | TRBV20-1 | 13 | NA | TGCAGTGCTAGAGCCTCGTTAAACACTGAAGCTTTCTTT | CSARASLNTEAFF
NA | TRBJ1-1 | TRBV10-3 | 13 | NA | TGTGCCATCAGACGGACACTTAACACTGAAGCTTTCTTT | CAIRRTLNTEAFF
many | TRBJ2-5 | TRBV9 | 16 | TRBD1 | TGTGCCAGCAGCACCATCGGGACAGGGATCCAAGAGACCCAGTACTTC | CASSTIGTGIQETQYF
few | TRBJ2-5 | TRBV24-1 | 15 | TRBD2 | TGTGCCACCAGTGCGCGGGGGGGAGAGGCGGAGACCCAGTACTTC | CATSARGGEAETQYF
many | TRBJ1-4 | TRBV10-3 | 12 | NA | TGTGCCATCAGTGTCGGGGGCGGAAAACTGTTTTTT | CAISVGGGKLFF
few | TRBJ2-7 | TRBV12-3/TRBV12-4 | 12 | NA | TGTGCCAGCAGTTGGGGACACAACGAGCAGTACTTC | CASSWGHNEQYF
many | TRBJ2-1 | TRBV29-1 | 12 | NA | TGCAGCTCGGCAGGAGCCTACAATGAGCAGTTCTTC | CSSAGAYNEQFF
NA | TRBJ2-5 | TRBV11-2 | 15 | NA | TGTGCCAGCAGCTTAGAGGTCGGAAGGGGAGAGACCCAGTACTTC | CASSLEVGRGETQYF
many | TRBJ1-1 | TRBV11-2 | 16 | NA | TGTGCCAGCAGCTTAGAAGGCTCCGGGTTGGACACTGAAGCTTTCTTT | CASSLEGSGLDTEAFF
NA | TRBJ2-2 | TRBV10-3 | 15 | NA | TGTGCCATCAGTACAGGGCTAGGTAACACCGGGGAGCTGTTTTTT | CAISTGLGNTGELFF
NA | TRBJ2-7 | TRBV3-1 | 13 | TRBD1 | TGTGCCAGCAGCCAAGATCAGGGGACAGGGGCCGTCTTC | CASSQDQGTGAVF
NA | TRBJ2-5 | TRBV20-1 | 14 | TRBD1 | TGCGTGTCCGGGACAGGGTTAAAACGGGAGAACCAGTACTTC | CVSGTGLKRENQYF
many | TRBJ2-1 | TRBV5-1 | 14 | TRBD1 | TGCGCCAGCAGCGCCGGGACAGGGAGGAATGAGCAGTTCTTC | CASSAGTGRNEQFF
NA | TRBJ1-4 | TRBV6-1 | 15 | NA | TGTGCCAGCAGTCCATGGGACGAACGTGGGGAAAAACTGTTTTTT | CASSPWDERGEKLFF
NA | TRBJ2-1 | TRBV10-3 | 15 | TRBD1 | TGTGCCATCAGTGGAATAGGGGGCACCTACAATGAGCAGTTCTTC | CAISGIGGTYNEQFF
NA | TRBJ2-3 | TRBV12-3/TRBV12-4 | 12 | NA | TGTGCCAGCACCAGTAGCAGAATTACGCAGTATTTT | CASTSSRITQYF
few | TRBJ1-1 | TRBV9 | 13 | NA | TGTGCCAGCAGCGTTTGGGACAACGGTGAAGCTTTCTTT | CASSVWDNGEAFF
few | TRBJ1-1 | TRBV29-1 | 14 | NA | TGCACCCCCTCCCGATTAGGGGGAGGCACTGAAGCTTTCTTT | CTPSRLGGGTEAFF
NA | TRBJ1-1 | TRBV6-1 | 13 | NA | TGTGCCAGCAGTGTCAGTACGAACACTGAAGCTTTCTTT | CASSVSTNTEAFF
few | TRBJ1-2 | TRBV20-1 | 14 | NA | TGCAGTGCTAGTCTAGGGGGTCTGGGCTATGGCTACACCTTC | CSASLGGLGYGYTF
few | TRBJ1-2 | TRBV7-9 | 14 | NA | TGTGCCAGCAGCTCCACAGAGTCCCTTTATGGCTACACCTTC | CASSSTESLYGYTF
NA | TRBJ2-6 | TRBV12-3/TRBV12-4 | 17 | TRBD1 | TGTGCCAGCAGCCTTACAGGGGGCGCCCCTGGGGCCAACGTCCTGACTTTC | CASSLTGGAPGANVLTF
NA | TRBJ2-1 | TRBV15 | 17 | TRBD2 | TGTGCCACCAGCAGCGTACCAAAGGGAGCGGGAGTCAATGAGCAGTTCTTC | CATSSVPKGAGVNEQFF
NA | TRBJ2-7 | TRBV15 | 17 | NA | TGTGCCACCAGCAGAGATGCCGGAGGGGTTCAAGGCTACGAGCAGTACTTC | CATSRDAGGVQGYEQYF
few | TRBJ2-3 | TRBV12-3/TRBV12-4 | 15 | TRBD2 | TGTGCCAGCACTAAATGGGGACTAGCGACAGATACGCAGTATTTT | CASTKWGLATDTQYF
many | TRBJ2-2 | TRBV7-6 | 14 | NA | TGTGCCAGCAGCTCTCAAGGGGACACCGGGGAGCTGTTTTTT | CASSSQGDTGELFF
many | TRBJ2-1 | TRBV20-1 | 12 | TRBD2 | TGCAGTGCTGGGACTAGCGCGAATGAGCAGTTCTTC | CSAGTSANEQFF
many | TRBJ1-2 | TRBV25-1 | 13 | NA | TGTGCCAGCGGGGGGTGGGCTAACTATGGCTACACCTTC | CASGGWANYGYTF
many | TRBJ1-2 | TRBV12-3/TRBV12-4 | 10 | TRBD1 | TGTGCCAGCAGTTACAGGGGGCTAACCTTC | CASSYRGLTF